The 14 T cell receptor beta chains reported below all come from one sample, sequenced in a study of blood T cell repertoires in COVID-19. Sequencing used immunoSEQ multiplex PCR; TCRdb keeps in-frame clones, though not all of them. The data show 200,000 to 250,000 clones, 86% seen once. The material sequenced was PBMCs or T cells enriched from blood (not recorded which). The receptor set was obtained from a woman aged 50 to 60 in a cohort exposed to, infected with or recovered from COVID-19 (not recorded which).

The J gene is TRBJ2-7, the V gene TRBV19; D is undetermined. Trimming pared 3 bases from V and 0 bases from J, leaving 9 bases between. The CDR3 is 14 residues long. CDR1 and CDR2 (germline): LNHDA, SQIVND (reference sequence). The CDR3 DNA sequence: TGTGCCAGTAGTATTGGGCGTAACTCCTACGAGCAGTACTTC. It encodes CASSIGRNSYEQYF.

In DNA form, the CDR3 reads TGTGCCAGCAGCTTTGGACAGGGGGCAGGGGACACCATATATTTT. Protein sequence: CASSFGQGAGDTIYF. The chain carries TRBV7-9 and TRBJ1-3; 11 bases map to TRBD1. This CDR3 contains 15 residues. J gave up 8 bases and V 3 bases, and 6 bases lay outside the gene matches. The germline V gene encodes CDR1 SEHNR and CDR2 FQNEAQ (reference sequence).

The chain carries TRBV7-2 and TRBJ1-1; perhaps TRBD1 as D (5 bases). V was shortened by 8 bases and J by 10 bases, with 26 bases between the two germline ends. CDR1 and CDR2 from the germline V gene are SGHTA and FQGNSA. The CDR3 has 15 residues. The DNA of the CDR3 is TGTGCCAGCGGACGGGGGGGTGGCAGGGAATTAAGAGCTTTCTTT. This sequence encodes CASGRGGGRELRAFF.

This clone appeared a single time. This chain joins TRBV7-2 and TRBJ1-3; a possible D gene is TRBD1 (5 bases). From germline, CDR1 is SGHTA and CDR2 FQGNSA. The V gene lost 5 bases and the J gene lost 0 bases, with 14 bases spanning the gap. The CDR3 loop spans 16 amino acids. The CDR3 reads CASSKTREGSGNTIYF. In DNA form, the CDR3 reads TGTGCCAGCAGCAAAACCAGGGAGGGCTCTGGAAACACCATATATTTT. The whole variable domain, filled in from reference TRBV7-2 and TRBJ1-3, reads GAGVSQSPSNKVTEKGKDVELRCDPISGHTALYWYRQSLGQGLEFLIYFQGNSAPDKSGLPSDRFSAERTGGSVSTLTIQRTQQEDSAVYLCASSKTREGSGNTIYFGEGSWLTVV.

The J gene is TRBJ1-2, the V gene TRBV19, with 11 bases matching TRBD1. The CDR3 consists of 16 residues. Trimming at V came to 4 bases and at J to 7 bases, leaving 11 bases not matched to a gene. Germline loops: CDR1 LNHDA, CDR2 SQIVND (reference sequence). For the CDR3, the DNA is TGTGCCAGTAGTACACAACTAGGACAGGGGGCGGTTGGCTACACCTTC. This sequence encodes CASSTQLGQGAVGYTF.

The chain combines TRBV10-3 with TRBJ1-2; D is ambiguous. Germline lookup yields CDR1 ENHRY and CDR2 SYGVKD. Trimming took off 6 bases at V and 3 bases at J, with 8 bases between the two ends. This CDR3 comprises 12 residues. The CDR3 protein is CAISRSDYGYTF. The CDR3 DNA sequence: TGTGCCATCAGCCGGAGCGACTATGGCTACACCTTC.

This clone was seen once. The chain uses TRBV19 and TRBJ1-5, with TRBD1 matching 7 bases. The CDR3 runs 16 residues. Germline V gives CDR1 LNHDA, CDR2 SQIVND (reference sequence). V gave up 0 bases and J gave up 3 bases; unmatched junction bases: 5. The CDR3 sequence: CASSIDTGEVNQPQHF. CDR3 nucleotides: TGTGCCAGTAGTATAGATACAGGGGAGGTCAATCAGCCCCAGCATTTT.

This rearrangement joins TRBV6-6 to TRBJ1-2; 8 bases line up with TRBD1. The germline gives CDR1 MNHNY, CDR2 SVGAGI (reference sequence). The CDR3 consists of 13 residues. Trimming at V came to 11 bases and at J to 4 bases, leaving 9 bases not matched to a gene. This chain's CDR3 is CAGTGGSLYGYTF. In DNA form, the CDR3 reads TGTGCCGGCACAGGGGGAAGTCTCTATGGCTACACCTTC.

This chain uses TRBV28 with TRBJ1-1, with D perhaps TRBD1 (5 bases). This CDR3 spans 15 amino acids. Germline CDR1 is MDHEN and CDR2 is SYDVKM. Trimming removed 8 bases from V and 1 base from J, with 17 bases in between. CDR3 DNA: TGTGCCAGCTCCCTATTGGGCAGGGAGAACACTGAAGCTTTCTTT. Translation: CASSLLGRENTEAFF.

V usage is TRBV29-1 and J usage is TRBJ2-2; TRBD1 agrees at 8 bases. Unmatched junction bases numbered 5, after V lost 4 bases and J lost 10 bases. Germline V gene sequence: CDR1 SQVTM, CDR2 ANQGSEA. The CDR3 is made up of 12 amino acids. The CDR3, as DNA: TGCAGCGTTGGGGCAGGGGGCCCGGAGCTGTTTTTT. This codes for CSVGAGGPELFF.

The gene calls are TRBV6-6 and TRBJ1-2; TRBD1 matches at 8 bases. V gave up 3 bases and J gave up 6 bases; unmatched junction bases: 6. This CDR3 has 14 amino acids. The germline V gene encodes CDR1 MNHNY and CDR2 SVGAGI (reference sequence). CDR3 sequence reads: CASSYMSGGDGYTF. The CDR3 nucleotides read TGTGCCAGCAGTTATATGTCAGGGGGCGATGGCTACACCTTC.

The chain employs TRBV10-3 and TRBJ2-1; 9 nucleotides agree with TRBD1. With V trimmed by 6 bases and J by 6 bases, 0 bases remained unmatched. Germline values: CDR1 ENHRY, CDR2 SYGVKD. The CDR3 spans 12 residues. In DNA form, the CDR3 reads TGTGCCATCAGGGACAGGGGCAATGAGCAGTTCTTC. As protein: CAIRDRGNEQFF.

Points on this clone: A junction end diverges from the germline sequence, so it may reflect a read error. V is TRBV11-3 and J is TRBJ2-1; perhaps TRBD1 as D (5 bases). Per germline, CDR1 SGHNT and CDR2 YENEEA. This CDR3 is built from 12 residues. CDR3 bases: TGTGCCAGCAGCATAACAGGTGGGCAGGTACTCTTC. This sequence encodes CASSITGGQVLF. Full variable domain (remainder filled in from reference TRBV11-3 and TRBJ2-1): EAGVVQSPRYKIIEKKQPVAFWCNPISGHNTLYWYLQNLGQGPELLIRYENEEAVDDSQLPKDRFSAERLKGVDSTLKIQPAELGDSAVYLCASSITGGQVLFGPGTRLTVL.

V and J are TRBV20-1 and TRBJ1-2; perhaps TRBD1 as D (6 bases). The CDR3 totals 11 residues. Germline V lookup: CDR1 DFQATT, CDR2 SNEGSKA (reference sequence). V gave up 6 bases and J gave up 5 bases, with 10 bases separating them. This CDR3 is CSARQEYGYTF. The DNA for the CDR3 is TGCAGTGCAAGACAGGAATATGGCTACACCTTC.